The sequence of this T cell receptor beta chain was determined in a study of T-cell memory formation after mild COVID-19. Study-wide context: Among the donors, TCR clusters were largely specific to each donor.

For this clonotype: Antigen unknown.

MiXCR, applied by TCRdb to the 5' RACE reads, yields one record per CDR3 protein. The table includes roughly 400,000 distinct CDR3 sequences, 15% to 20% detected once. General observations from the study: Clones that contracted from day 15 to 85 were balanced CD4/CD8, while later expanders leaned CD4+. SARS-CoV-2 specificity of second-wave clones peaking day 37 was unconfirmed.

CDR1 is SGDLS, CDR2 YYNGEE, per germline. The CDR3 spans 15 residues. V dropped 0 bases and J dropped 3 bases, with 12 bases sitting between them. The receptor was isolated from a man aged 18 to 35 who had mild COVID-19 (a few samples of this study predate the infection). Cell type and time point are not known. The J gene is TRBJ1-1, the V gene TRBV9, with TRBD1 as a possible D gene (6 bases). The sample consisted of PBMCs or a T cell subset sorted from them (not recorded which). The CDR3 reads CASSVGVTGDTEAFF. The CDR3 DNA reads as TGTGCCAGCAGCGTAGGGGTGACAGGTGACACTGAAGCTTTCTTT.